This T cell receptor beta chain was retrieved from a study of control samples from healthy donors and cancer patients. V was pared by 7 bases and J by 4 bases, with 16 bases between. Germline CDR1 and CDR2: SQVTM and ANQGSEA. This CDR3 region has 13 residues. TCRdb keeps only in-frame clones here, not all; method: immunoSEQ multiplex PCR. This sample has about 65,000 clones, with about nine tenths found just once. Sequencing was performed on PBMCs. This clonotype originated in a woman between 50 and 59 years old with colorectal cancer. The chain recombines TRBV29-1 with TRBJ1-1; tentatively, D is TRBD1 (5 bases). CDR3 DNA sequence: TGCAGCGGAAGCCAGGGCCCCACCACTGAAGCTTTCTTT. Protein: CSGSQGPTTEAFF.